This T cell receptor beta chain was profiled in a study of T cell responses to AZD1222 COVID-19 vaccine. Germline trimming cut 4 bases from V and 2 bases from J; bases unmatched to any gene: 4. Per germline, CDR1 SEHNR and CDR2 FQNEAQ (reference sequence). CDR3 size: 15 residues. General study points: At baseline, just five to seven AZD1222 recipients tested seropositive.

Measured with immunoSEQ multiplex PCR; TCRdb has only the in-frame clones, and not every one. This table holds some 170,000 clones, roughly 90% found once. This clone was counted once. The antigen is unknown. The chain uses TRBV7-9 and TRBJ2-7; 11 nucleotides line up with TRBD1. The receptor was isolated from an adult who received the AZD1222 COVID-19 vaccine. This specimen consisted of peripheral blood, obtained 28 days after the second AZD1222 dose. CDR3 loop: CASSYPGQGAYEQYF. DNA for the CDR3: TGTGCCAGCAGCTACCCGGGACAGGGGGCCTACGAGCAGTACTTC.